This TCR beta chain was recorded in a study of OX40 agonist ivuxolimab in advanced cancers. Background for the entire study: Ivuxolimab was an agonistic, fully human IgG2 monoclonal antibody directed against OX40 (CD134), a costimulatory receptor. Intravenous ivuxolimab was administered to patients every 2 weeks at six dose levels: 0.01, 0.1, 0.3, 1.5, 3 and 10 mg/kg. Among the 52 dose-escalation patients, approximately 20 had hepatocellular carcinoma, 15 or so melanoma, 9 renal cell carcinoma and 9 head and neck cancer. A male proportion of around 83% and a mean age of approximately 55 years, ranging from 23 to 79, were recorded for the dose-escalation cohort. Patients were allowed to have had prior anti-PD-1, anti-PD-L1 or anti-CTLA-4 therapy, and around 40% of the dose-escalation patients had previously received checkpoint inhibitors. Partial responses occurred in three dose-escalation patients: two with cutaneous melanoma and one with hepatocellular carcinoma. Peripheral TCRbeta sequencing aimed to test whether ivuxolimab altered TCR sequence diversity and caused clonal T-cell expansion. The paper describes the monotherapy dose-escalation part (N of about 47 patients) of the phase I trial of ivuxolimab. Study-wide conclusions, independent of this receptor: Partial responders in the 0.1-3.0 mg/kg groups had among the lowest normalized peripheral clonal expansion, especially among CD8+ T cells. Low levels of normalized T-cell clonal expansion were also shown by some nonresponding patients. The antigen specificity of the peripheral T cells that underwent clonal expansion was not determined. At doses of 0.1 to 3.0 mg/kg, clonal expansion of both CD4+ and CD8+ T cells in blood was seen between baseline and week 6. After ivuxolimab, CD8+ T cells had more expanded clones than CD4+ T cells on average.

Patients with autoimmune disease history or receiving systemic immunosuppression were excluded from the trial. Peripheral blood for TCR sequencing was collected from all dose cohorts at baseline, on cycle 4 day 1, and on cycle 7 day 1. The samples were drawn from a first-in-human, open-label, multicenter phase I dose-escalation trial of ivuxolimab. Adults with locally advanced or metastatic melanoma, renal cell, hepatocellular, or head and neck squamous cell carcinoma were enrolled in the trial. Before TCR sequencing, CD4+ T cells and CD8+ T cells from peripheral blood were sorted into separate populations. The CDR3 measures 16 amino acids from cysteine to phenylalanine. Only the CDR3 portion is preserved as DNA: 48 bases, with reading frame beginning at the first base. The CDR1 and CDR2 encoded by the germline V gene are SGHVS and FQNEAQ. V lost 3 bases and J lost 2 bases; the stretch between them is 17 bases long.

For sequencing of the TCRbeta CDR3 region, genomic DNA was extracted from the sorted cells. The immunoSEQ Assay was used to sequence the TCRbeta CDR3 regions. What TCRdb holds here is the immuneACCESS table cut down to in-frame rearrangements. Part of the clones is not present; checked against another copy, under half of the missing clones reflect an unresolved V gene, and the others are unexplained. The sample has about 100,000 clones on record, about 84% of them singletons. In total, the top ten clones hold roughly 5.5% of the sample. Of note for this clone: The antigen this receptor binds is unknown. There are no base qualities to consult, and no much larger clone falls within one base.

This sample comprised CD4+ or CD8+ T cells sorted from blood, obtained in a trial of the OX40 agonist ivuxolimab. This TCR came from an adult with an advanced solid tumor such as melanoma, head and neck, liver or kidney cancer. The chain joins TRBV7-8 to TRBJ2-7; TRBD2 is perhaps the D gene, given 6 matching bases. This receptor has the CDR3 CASSLMSGDLPYEQYF. The sequenced DNA: TGTGCCAGCAGCTTGATGTCGGGGGATCTCCCCTACGAGCAGTACTTC.